Sequencing of this T cell receptor beta chain was carried out in a study of Graves' ophthalmopathy and Graves' hyperthyroidism. Newly diagnosed, the hyperthyroidism patients had under 2 months' duration and were aged 18 to 65. Amplifying from RNA transcripts, the study obtained TCR beta CDR3 regions. Second-round multiplex PCR came after a first-round RT-PCR that employed HTBI primers. TCRdb itself ran the multiplex PCR reads through MiXCR, one entry per CDR3 protein. The top ten clones hold around 10% of a sample with more than 1,000,000 distinct CDR3 sequences, 36% of them seen once. Notes on this clonotype: Its antigen is unknown. Since no conserved phenylalanine or tryptophan closes the CDR3, a read error is the likely cause.

Notes on the study in general: A classifier, a 13-signature model, separated ophthalmopathy from stable hyperthyroidism with approximately 87% sensitivity and approximately 81% specificity. Ophthalmopathy progression was predicted with about 67% sensitivity and about 72% specificity. Detected in blood as well were most expanded thyroid clonotypes with frequency above 0.001.

The CDR3 loop spans 12 amino acids. The germline gives CDR1 SQVTM, CDR2 ANQGSEA. With V trimmed by 6 bases and J by 3 bases, 2 bases remained unmatched. This clonotype was obtained from an adult man with Graves' hyperthyroidism. The chain carries TRBV29-1 and TRBJ1-2; 9 nucleotides match TRBD1. The sample consisted of peripheral blood or thyroid tissue (not recorded which). CDR3 nucleotides: TGCAGCGTACGACAGGGGGACTATGGCTACACCCTC. Translation: CSVRQGDYGYTL.